The T cell receptor (beta chain) described here comes from a study of blood T cell repertoires in COVID-19. The CDR3 extends over 11 amino acids. Trimming pared 6 bases from V and 4 bases from J, leaving 6 bases between. Germline lookup yields CDR1 ENHRY and CDR2 SYGVKD. Original analysis: Counts of nucleated cells, estimated from reference gene primer amplification, were obtained. TCRdb keeps only in-frame clones here, not all; method: immunoSEQ multiplex PCR. The D gene and trimming were derived from the DNA, and the V and J assignments and clone size from that table. The sample includes around 240,000 clones, around 86% seen only once; the top ten take 2% to 2.5%.

Sequencing was done on a sample of PBMCs or T cells enriched from blood (not recorded which). This receptor was taken from a woman aged 45-65 years who had recovered from COVID-19. This chain links TRBV10-3 with TRBJ1-2; TRBD1 might be the D (5 bases). CDR3 sequence: CAISQGYGYTF. In DNA, the CDR3 is TGTGCCATCAGCCAGGGCTATGGCTACACCTTC.